This T cell receptor beta chain was recorded in a study of blood T cell repertoires in COVID-19 (dated by TCRdb to the early 2020s). The study in broad terms: Samples from collaborators originated in the United States, Italy and Spain and spanned both the acute and convalescent phases of COVID-19. The prospective study material was composed of cDNA or gDNA derived from T cells, B-cell-depleted T cells, or PBMCs. Subjects who had been exposed to COVID-19, were actively infected with it, or had recovered from it provided the deeply sampled blood TCRbeta repertoires that made up the dataset. The repertoires were released in a freely available public database meant as a resource for research on the immune response to SARS-CoV-2. Samples were obtained from the ongoing ImmuneRACE study (first 160 participants) and from 1,000 to 1,500 subjects provided by 6 global collaborators. A de-identified subject ID, COVID-19 status, age in years and sex were almost always included in the sample metadata. HLA class I and class II types, where available, came from metadata supplied by the sample provider rather than from assay-based typing.

V is shortened by 4 bases, J by 10 bases, and the region joining them spans 14 bases. Including the terminal cysteine and phenylalanine, the CDR3 comprises 13 residues. Only the CDR3 DNA stays, 39 bases, in frame from base 1. According to the germline V gene (reference sequence), CDR1 reads LNHDA and CDR2 reads SQIVND. Participants in the prospective study were enrolled through a virtual design, were aged 18 to 89 years, and lived in about 25 United States geographic areas. In the prospective study, participants were assigned to cohorts based on the clinical history participants reported in a screening survey and a study questionnaire. For ImmuneRACE Cohort 3, a participant was defined as recovered based on two consecutive negative NP/OP PCR tests, clearance by a healthcare professional, or resolution of symptoms. In the prospective study, whole blood, serum and a nasopharyngeal or oropharyngeal swab were collected from each participant by mobile phlebotomists. Prospective study participants could optionally give additional blood draws and questionnaires over an approximately 2-month period. Before DNA extraction, prospective study blood samples were shipped either frozen or at room temperature.

The immunoSEQ Assay, a bias-controlled multiplex PCR, was used to amplify TCRbeta CDR3 regions from genomic DNA. Under the source paper's analysis protocol: Within the assay, amplification of reference gene primers was used to estimate how many nucleated cells each sample contained. Sequence reads were collapsed and filtered to measure the absolute abundance of every unique TCRbeta CDR3 rearrangement. For each sample, productive Simpson clonality was calculated as the square root of Simpson's diversity index over productive rearrangements. TCRdb stores this immuneACCESS table with in-frame sequences only. Part of the clones is absent; in the studies checked, under half of the shortfall reflects unresolved V genes, and no reason is known for the rest. D and trimming come from the DNA, and the V and J calls and clone size come from that table. This sample lists over 200,000 clones; roughly four fifths were detected once. The ten largest clones capture under 2% of the sample.

Study-wide conclusions, independent of this receptor: The amount of clinical and demographic metadata varied by source and participant and was provided uncurated.

Worth noting for this clone: There is no known antigen for this receptor. The record has no base qualities; no much larger clone is one base away.

The sample consisted of PBMCs or T cells enriched from blood (not recorded which). This receptor chain uses TRBV19 and TRBJ1-5; a tentative D match to TRBD1 spans 6 bases. The origin of this receptor is a man in his sixties who had recovered from COVID-19. The bases read TGTGCCAGTAGTACGACAGGTTCGGGACCCCAGCATTTT. Protein translation: CASSTTGSGPQHF.